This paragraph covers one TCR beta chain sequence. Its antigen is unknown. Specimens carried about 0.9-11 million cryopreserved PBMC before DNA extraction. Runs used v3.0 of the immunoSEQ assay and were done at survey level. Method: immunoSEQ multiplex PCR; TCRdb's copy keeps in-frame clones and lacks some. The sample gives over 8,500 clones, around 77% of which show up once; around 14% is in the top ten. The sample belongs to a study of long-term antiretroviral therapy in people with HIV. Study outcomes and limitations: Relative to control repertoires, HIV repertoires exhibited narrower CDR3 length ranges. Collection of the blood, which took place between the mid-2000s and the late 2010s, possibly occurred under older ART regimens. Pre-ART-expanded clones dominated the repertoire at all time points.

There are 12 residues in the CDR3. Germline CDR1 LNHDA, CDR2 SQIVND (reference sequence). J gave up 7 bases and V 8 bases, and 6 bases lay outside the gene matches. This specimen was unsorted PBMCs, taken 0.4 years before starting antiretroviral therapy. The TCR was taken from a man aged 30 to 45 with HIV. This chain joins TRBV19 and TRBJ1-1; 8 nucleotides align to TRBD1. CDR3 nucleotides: TGTGCCAGTGAGCAGGGGGCAGGTGAAGCTTTCTTT. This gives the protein CASEQGAGEAFF.